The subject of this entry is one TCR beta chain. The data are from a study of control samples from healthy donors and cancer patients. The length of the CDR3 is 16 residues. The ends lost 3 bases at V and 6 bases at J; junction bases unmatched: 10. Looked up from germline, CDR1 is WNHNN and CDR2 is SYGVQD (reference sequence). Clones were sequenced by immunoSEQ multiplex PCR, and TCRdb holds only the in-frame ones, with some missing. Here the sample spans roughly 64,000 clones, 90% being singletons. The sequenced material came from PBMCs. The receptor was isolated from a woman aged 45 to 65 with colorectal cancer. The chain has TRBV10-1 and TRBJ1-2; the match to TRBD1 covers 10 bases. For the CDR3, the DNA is TGCGCCAGCAGTGACAGACGCGGGACAGGGGTTGATGGCTACACCTTC. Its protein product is CASSDRRGTGVDGYTF.